This TCR beta chain was obtained from a study of a mutant IDH1 vaccine in newly diagnosed glioma. Study-level background: Following radiotherapy alone, or alongside temozolomide cycles, vaccination was started after an interval of 4-6 weeks. There were 62.5% males and around 38% females among treated patients, whose mean age was approximately 38 years.

The method was immunoSEQ multiplex PCR; TCRdb's version includes in-frame clones alone and lacks a portion of them. The table records around 32,000 clones, 80% of them present only once. A remark on this clone: The antigen remains undetermined.

Study-level findings and limits: Induction of immune responses by the vaccine occurred in roughly 93% of patients.

The time point is: week 35, safety follow-up. In the vaccine, a single dose held 300 ug of the mutant IDH1 20-mer peptide, along with topical imiquimod. New WHO grade 3 or 4 IDH1-mutant, ATRX-lost astrocytomas were present in all donors. With V trimmed by 6 bases and J by 14 bases, 10 bases remained unmatched. Per germline, CDR1 SGHAT and CDR2 FQNNGV. This CDR3 contains 12 residues. The V and J genes are TRBV11-2 and TRBJ2-3; TRBD2 matches 8 bases. Sequencing was performed on PBMCs, taken from a glioma patient whose treatment included an IDH1 peptide vaccine. This clonotype was sampled from a man in his forties or fifties with glioma. Some clones in this sample may be carry-over from other donors' samples. CDR3 loop: CASSRSGGGPYF. DNA for the CDR3: TGTGCCAGCAGTCGGAGCGGGGGTGGACCGTATTTT.